This is a list of T cell receptor beta chains from one sample in a study of Tregs in tolerant kidney transplant recipients. TCRdb's copy holds only in-frame clones and misses some; the assay was immunoSEQ multiplex PCR. The table includes under 100,000 clones, more than 80% detected once. Sequencing input: CD8+ T cells from blood. Receptors originate from a human donor in good health. Each CDR3 is given with its conserved first and last residue. Each record gives: D gene, V gene, CDR3 protein. The D gene is left open where the match is weak.

D gene: NA; V gene: TRBV21-1; CDR3 protein: CASSKRAGISYEQYF
D gene: NA; V gene: TRBV6-5; CDR3 protein: CASSYDSGSGEKLFF
D gene: NA; V gene: TRBV30; CDR3 protein: CAWSVGTPSYNEQFF
D gene: NA; V gene: TRBV10-2; CDR3 protein: CASSEGGEQYF
D gene: TRBD1; V gene: TRBV7-9; CDR3 protein: CASLTDRVYSDTQYF
D gene: TRBD1; V gene: TRBV10-3; CDR3 protein: CARDRGEDEQYF
D gene: TRBD1; V gene: TRBV5-6; CDR3 protein: CASSLGGGFYEQYF
D gene: NA; V gene: TRBV27; CDR3 protein: CASSLGRGDGYTF
D gene: NA; V gene: TRBV6-5; CDR3 protein: CASSYLKGPSSDTQYF
D gene: TRBD1; V gene: TRBV9; CDR3 protein: CASGGGQGQFF
D gene: NA; V gene: TRBV7-3; CDR3 protein: CASSLIRIYF
D gene: NA; V gene: TRBV27; CDR3 protein: CASSLRDSNQPQHF
D gene: TRBD1; V gene: TRBV25-1; CDR3 protein: CASSEGTGWMNTEAFF
D gene: NA; V gene: TRBV15; CDR3 protein: CATRSVWAGSGANVLTF
D gene: NA; V gene: TRBV6-5; CDR3 protein: CASSYYARDAGNTIYF
D gene: NA; V gene: TRBV4-1; CDR3 protein: CASSQGGSNYGYTF
D gene: TRBD2; V gene: TRBV6-4; CDR3 protein: CASSDETSGYNEQFF
D gene: NA; V gene: TRBV29-1; CDR3 protein: CSLGETEAFF
D gene: TRBD1; V gene: TRBV5-1; CDR3 protein: CASSFGRGFTGELFF
D gene: TRBD1; V gene: TRBV7-4; CDR3 protein: CASSFDRGNEQYF
D gene: NA; V gene: TRBV4-1; CDR3 protein: CASSHRQAPYEQYF
D gene: NA; V gene: TRBV6-1; CDR3 protein: CASYRDTRTDTQYF
D gene: NA; V gene: TRBV9; CDR3 protein: CASSVEVGRGNTEAFF
D gene: TRBD1; V gene: TRBV7-9; CDR3 protein: CASSSDRGSYNEQFF
D gene: NA; V gene: TRBV7-9; CDR3 protein: CASSPTGTSNQPQHF
D gene: NA; V gene: TRBV7-9; CDR3 protein: CASSPPTDTQYF
D gene: NA; V gene: TRBV6-5; CDR3 protein: CASSYGGSLANYGYTF
D gene: NA; V gene: TRBV6-5; CDR3 protein: CASSYGNYASYGYTF
D gene: NA; V gene: TRBV27; CDR3 protein: CASSLLAGLDTGELFF
D gene: NA; V gene: TRBV27; CDR3 protein: CASSFGGAKETQYF
D gene: NA; V gene: TRBV5-1; CDR3 protein: CASSSGGSYEQYF
D gene: NA; V gene: TRBV2; CDR3 protein: CASSEDRVNYGYTF
D gene: NA; V gene: TRBV19; CDR3 protein: CASSIGGNTEAFF
D gene: NA; V gene: TRBV6-1; CDR3 protein: CATVVGPLNEQYF
D gene: NA; V gene: TRBV27; CDR3 protein: CASSQVWINNEQFF
D gene: TRBD2; V gene: TRBV18; CDR3 protein: CASSLGLAGAYNEQFF
D gene: TRBD1; V gene: TRBV5-8; CDR3 protein: CASSPELGTGRYEQYF
D gene: NA; V gene: TRBV5-5; CDR3 protein: CASSFRQYRGETQYF
D gene: TRBD1; V gene: TRBV7-8; CDR3 protein: CASSLGTAQKETQYF
D gene: NA; V gene: TRBV13; CDR3 protein: CASSEESSYNEQFF
D gene: NA; V gene: TRBV10-1; CDR3 protein: CASSETPGATEAFF
D gene: NA; V gene: TRBV6-4; CDR3 protein: CASSSTEQGRQYF
D gene: TRBD2; V gene: TRBV4-1; CDR3 protein: CASSHDTSGGPSTQYF
D gene: TRBD2; V gene: TRBV11-2; CDR3 protein: CASYPLAGGRGEQFF
D gene: NA; V gene: TRBV7-6; CDR3 protein: CASSLQDPPVEQYF
D gene: NA; V gene: TRBV5-1; CDR3 protein: CASSLDGAPTEAFF
D gene: NA; V gene: TRBV7-6; CDR3 protein: CASSLGDGPYEQYF
D gene: TRBD1; V gene: TRBV13; CDR3 protein: CASSLGTGIATNEKLFF
D gene: NA; V gene: TRBV5-1; CDR3 protein: CASSLVAETSTDTQYF
D gene: NA; V gene: TRBV27; CDR3 protein: CASSLLLTLINEQFF
D gene: TRBD1; V gene: TRBV14; CDR3 protein: CASSQTGVSYEQYF
D gene: NA; V gene: TRBV11-2; CDR3 protein: CASSSGWGPNEKLFF
D gene: NA; V gene: TRBV13; CDR3 protein: CASSAGGPDEQFF
D gene: NA; V gene: TRBV4-1; CDR3 protein: CASSQGPDNQPQHF
D gene: TRBD1; V gene: TRBV2; CDR3 protein: CATTGEGAPYEQYF
D gene: NA; V gene: TRBV7-9; CDR3 protein: CASSGRDGLYNEQFF
D gene: TRBD1; V gene: TRBV6-5; CDR3 protein: CALIARTGVESPLHF
D gene: NA; V gene: TRBV6-1; CDR3 protein: CASTLRDEVDTQYF
D gene: TRBD1; V gene: TRBV13; CDR3 protein: CASSRGTGWAEAFF